This TCR beta chain was recorded in a study of a mutant IDH1 vaccine in newly diagnosed glioma. Across the whole study: The sex distribution of treated patients was 62.5% male and about 38% female, with a mean age of around 40 years.

Generated by immunoSEQ multiplex PCR, the TCRdb table keeps only in-frame clones and is missing some. The table shows approximately 31,000 clones, with over 75% occurring only once. The time point is: week 35, safety follow-up. A 20-mer mutant IDH1 peptide at 300 ug was injected subcutaneously with topical imiquimod. A single count supports this clone. Its specificity is not known. The receptor comes from a man between 35 and 55 years old with glioma. Some clones in this sample may be carry-over from other donors' samples. Sequencing was performed on PBMCs, taken from a glioma patient whose treatment included an IDH1 peptide vaccine.

This chain's CDR3 is CASSKGGEANEKLFF. CDR3 bases: TGTGCCAGCAGTAAAGGGGGGGAAGCGAATGAAAAACTGTTTTTT. This chain uses TRBV11-2 with TRBJ1-4, with D tentatively TRBD1 (6 bases). The CDR3 contains 15 residues. V was pared by 6 bases and J by 5 bases, with 16 bases between. Per germline, CDR1 SGHAT and CDR2 FQNNGV.